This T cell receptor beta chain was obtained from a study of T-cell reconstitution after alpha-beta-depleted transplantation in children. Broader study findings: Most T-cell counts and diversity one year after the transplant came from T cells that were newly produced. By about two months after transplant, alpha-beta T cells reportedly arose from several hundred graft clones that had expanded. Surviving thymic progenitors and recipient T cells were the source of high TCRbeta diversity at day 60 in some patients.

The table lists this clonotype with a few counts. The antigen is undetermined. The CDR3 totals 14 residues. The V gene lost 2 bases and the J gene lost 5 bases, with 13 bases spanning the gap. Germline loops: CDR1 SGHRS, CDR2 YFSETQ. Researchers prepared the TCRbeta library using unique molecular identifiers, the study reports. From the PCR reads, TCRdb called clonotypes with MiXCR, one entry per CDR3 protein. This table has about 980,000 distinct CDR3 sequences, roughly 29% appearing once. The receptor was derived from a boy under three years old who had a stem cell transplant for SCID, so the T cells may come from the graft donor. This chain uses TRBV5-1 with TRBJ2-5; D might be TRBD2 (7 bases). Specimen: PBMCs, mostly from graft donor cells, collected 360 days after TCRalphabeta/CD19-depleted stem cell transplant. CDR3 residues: CASSLPRGGETQYF. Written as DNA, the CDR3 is TGCGCCAGCAGCTTACCCAGGGGAGGGGAGACCCAGTACTTC. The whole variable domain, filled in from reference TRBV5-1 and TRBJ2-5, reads KAGVTQTPRYLIKTRGQQVTLSCSPISGHRSVSWYQQTPGQGLQFLFEYFSETQRNKGNFPGRFSGRQFSNSRSEMNVSTLELGDSALYLCASSLPRGGETQYFGPGTRLLVL.